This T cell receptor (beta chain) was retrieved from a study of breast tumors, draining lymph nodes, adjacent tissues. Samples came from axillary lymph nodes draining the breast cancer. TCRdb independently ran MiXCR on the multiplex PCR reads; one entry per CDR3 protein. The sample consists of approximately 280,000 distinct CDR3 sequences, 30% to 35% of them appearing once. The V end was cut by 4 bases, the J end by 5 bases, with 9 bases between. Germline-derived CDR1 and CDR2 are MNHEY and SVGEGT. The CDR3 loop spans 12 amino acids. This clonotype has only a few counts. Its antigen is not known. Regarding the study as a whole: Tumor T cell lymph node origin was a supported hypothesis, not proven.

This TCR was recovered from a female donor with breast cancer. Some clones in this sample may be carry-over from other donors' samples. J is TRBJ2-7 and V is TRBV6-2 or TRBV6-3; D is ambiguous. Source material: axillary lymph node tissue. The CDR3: CASSSQVNEQYF. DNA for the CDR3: TGTGCCAGCAGTTCCCAAGTGAACGAGCAGTACTTC.